The following is a TCR beta chain sequence with its context. The antigen it binds to is not known. Per-nucleotide qualities are absent, and no much larger clonotype sits a single base away. In Seattle, one collaborating source enrolled patients while the infection was active and tracked those patients longitudinally over the course of disease. Each collaborating institution followed its own protocols to collect whole blood in K2EDTA tubes. For TCRbeta analysis, collaborators shipped samples in one of three forms: frozen whole blood, isolated PBMCs, or DNA extracted from either of those sample types. TCRbeta CDR3 regions were amplified from genomic DNA by means of the immunoSEQ Assay, a bias-controlled multiplex PCR. Turning to the authors' computational methods: Nucleated cell counts per sample were estimated from amplification of reference gene primers within the assay. Sequence reads were collapsed and filtered to measure the absolute abundance of every unique TCRbeta CDR3 rearrangement. For each sample, productive Simpson clonality was calculated by taking the square root of Simpson's diversity index across productive rearrangements. Entries here come from immuneACCESS through TCRdb and include only in-frame sequences with V and J called. Some clones fail to appear in such tables; in the studies checked, an unresolved V gene covers under half of the shortfall, and the cause of the remainder is unknown. V and J calls and clone size are copied from that table; D and trimming were computed from the DNA. This sample gives about 210,000 clones in total; roughly 80% of them show up just once. Of the sample, 4.5% to 5.5% is held by the ten largest clones.

These data are taken from a study of blood T cell repertoires in COVID-19 (TCRdb year 2020). Looking at the study overall: Samples from collaborators originated in the United States, Italy and Spain and spanned both the acute and convalescent phases of COVID-19. The material from the prospective study consisted of cDNA or gDNA derived from T cells, B-cell-depleted T cells, or PBMCs. Deeply sampled blood TCRbeta repertoires from subjects exposed to, actively infected with, or recovered from COVID-19 were included in the dataset. The repertoires were made available in a free public database intended to serve as a resource for research on the immune response to SARS-CoV-2. The samples were drawn from the first 160 participants of the ongoing ImmuneRACE study and from 1,254 subjects provided by 6 global collaborators. Sample metadata almost always included a de-identified subject ID, COVID-19 status, age in years and sex. Where available, HLA class I and class II types were obtained from metadata supplied by the sample provider rather than from assay-based typing.

Findings and caveats that apply to the study as a whole: How much clinical and demographic metadata was included differed by source and by participant, and the metadata was provided uncurated.

Inclusive of the bounding cysteine and phenylalanine, the CDR3 is 16 residues long. The entry retains the CDR3 DNA only, 48 bases that are in frame from base 1. V loses 1 base of germline sequence and J loses 5 bases, and the interval between the two ends is 15 bases. Taken from the germline V gene, the CDR1 and CDR2 loops are SGHDN and FVKESK. The chain joins TRBV14 to TRBJ2-4; matching of 7 bases hints at TRBD2 as the D gene. Sequenced sample: peripheral blood. The receptor was isolated from a woman in her 70s with COVID-19, enrolled during active disease. DNA sequence: TGTGCCAGCAGCCAAGCTCGGGGGGCGTGGGAAAACATTCAGTACTTC. Its coded protein is CASSQARGAWENIQYF.